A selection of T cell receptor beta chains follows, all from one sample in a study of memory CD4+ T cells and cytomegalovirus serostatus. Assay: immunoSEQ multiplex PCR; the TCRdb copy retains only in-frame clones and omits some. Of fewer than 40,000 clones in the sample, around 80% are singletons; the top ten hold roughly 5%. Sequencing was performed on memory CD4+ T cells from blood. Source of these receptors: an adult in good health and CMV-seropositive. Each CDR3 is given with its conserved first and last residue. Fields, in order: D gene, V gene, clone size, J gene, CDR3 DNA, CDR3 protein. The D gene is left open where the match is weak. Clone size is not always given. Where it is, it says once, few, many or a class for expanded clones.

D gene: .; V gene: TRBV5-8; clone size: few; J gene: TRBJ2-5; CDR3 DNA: TGTGCCAGCAGCGCCCGGGAGACCCAGTACTTC; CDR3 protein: CASSARETQYF
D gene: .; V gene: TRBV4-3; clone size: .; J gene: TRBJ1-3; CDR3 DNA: TGCGCCAGCAGCCAAGCGGCTGACTCTGGAAACACCATATATTTT; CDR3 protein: CASSQAADSGNTIYF
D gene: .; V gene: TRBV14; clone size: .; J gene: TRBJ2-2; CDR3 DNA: TGTGCCAGCAGCCCCCCGGCAGGGTATAGCACCGGGGAGCTGTTTTTT; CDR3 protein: CASSPPAGYSTGELFF
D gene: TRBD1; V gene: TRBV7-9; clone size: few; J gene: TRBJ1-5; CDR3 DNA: TGTGCCAGCAGCCAGGGGGGGGCGGATGGTCAGCCCCAGCATTTT; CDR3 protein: CASSQGGADGQPQHF
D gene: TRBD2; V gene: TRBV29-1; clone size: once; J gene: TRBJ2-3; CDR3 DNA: TGCAGCGTAGTTTTAGCGGGGGGGGCCGCAGATACGCAGTATTTT; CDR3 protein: CSVVLAGGAADTQYF
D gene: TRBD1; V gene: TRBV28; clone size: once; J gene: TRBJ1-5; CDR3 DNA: TGTGCCAGCAGCCCTGGGACAGGGGGCTCTAGGCAGCCCCAGCATTTT; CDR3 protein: CASSPGTGGSRQPQHF
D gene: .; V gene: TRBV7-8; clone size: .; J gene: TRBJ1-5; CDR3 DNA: TGTGCCAGCAGCCCTACCCAGAATCAGCCCCAGCATTTT; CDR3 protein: CASSPTQNQPQHF
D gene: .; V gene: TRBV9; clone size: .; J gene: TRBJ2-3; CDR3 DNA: TGTGCCAGCAGCGAGCGGACTTTCACAGATACGCAGTATTTT; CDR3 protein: CASSERTFTDTQYF
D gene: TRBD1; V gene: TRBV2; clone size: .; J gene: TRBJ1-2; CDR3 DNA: TGTGCCAGCAGCAAAACAGGGGTAGCTAACTATGGCTACACCTTC; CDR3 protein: CASSKTGVANYGYTF
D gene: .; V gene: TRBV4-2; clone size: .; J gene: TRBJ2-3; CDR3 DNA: TGTGCCAGCAGCCAAGTCTCGGGACGGAGCACAGATACGCAGTATTTT; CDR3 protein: CASSQVSGRSTDTQYF
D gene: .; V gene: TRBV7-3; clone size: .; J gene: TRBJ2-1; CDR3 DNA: TGTGCCAGCAGCTTAGGGAGTGCGTCCTCCTACAATGAGCAGTTCTTC; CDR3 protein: CASSLGSASSYNEQFF
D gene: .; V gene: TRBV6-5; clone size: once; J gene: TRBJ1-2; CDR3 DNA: TGTGCCAGCAGTTATACAGGGAGGGTCAATGGCTACACCTTC; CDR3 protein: CASSYTGRVNGYTF
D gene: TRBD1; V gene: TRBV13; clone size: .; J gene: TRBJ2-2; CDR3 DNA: TGTGCCAGCAGCTCCTACGACAGGGGAGGCACCGGGGAGCTGTTTTTT; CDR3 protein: CASSSYDRGGTGELFF
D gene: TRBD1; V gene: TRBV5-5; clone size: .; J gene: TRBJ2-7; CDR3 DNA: TGTGCCAGCAGCCGAGGACAGGACCTCTACGAGCAGTACTTC; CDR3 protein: CASSRGQDLYEQYF
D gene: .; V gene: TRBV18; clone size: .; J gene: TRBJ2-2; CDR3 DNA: TGTGCCAGCTCACCCCCTCCAGGGGGGAAGATCACCGGGGAGCTGTTTTTT; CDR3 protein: CASSPPPGGKITGELFF
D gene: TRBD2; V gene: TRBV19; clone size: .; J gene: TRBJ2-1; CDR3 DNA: TGTGCCAGTAGTGGGGGGGGGACCTCCTACAATGAGCAGTTCTTC; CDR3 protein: CASSGGGTSYNEQFF
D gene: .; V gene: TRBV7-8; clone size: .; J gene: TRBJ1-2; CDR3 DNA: TGTGCCAGCAGCCCCCACCCGGGCTCGGGAGGCTACACCTTC; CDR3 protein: CASSPHPGSGGYTF
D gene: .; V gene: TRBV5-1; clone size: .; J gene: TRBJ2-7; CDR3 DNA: TGCGCCAGCAGCTTGGAGGGGGGTGTCGGGGAGCAGTACTTC; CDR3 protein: CASSLEGGVGEQYF
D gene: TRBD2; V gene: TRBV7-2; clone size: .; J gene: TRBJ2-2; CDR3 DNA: TGTGCCAGCAGCTTAAGAGAACCCCGCGGGGGAACCGGGGAGCTGTTTTTT; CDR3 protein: CASSLREPRGGTGELFF
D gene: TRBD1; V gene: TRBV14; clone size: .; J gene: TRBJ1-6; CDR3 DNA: TGTGCCAGCCACAGGGGGAGGAATTCACCCCTCCACTTT; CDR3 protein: CASHRGRNSPLHF
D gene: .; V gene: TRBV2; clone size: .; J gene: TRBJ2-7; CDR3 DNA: TGTGCCAGCAGTCAGGGTGACGAGCAGTACTTC; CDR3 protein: CASSQGDEQYF
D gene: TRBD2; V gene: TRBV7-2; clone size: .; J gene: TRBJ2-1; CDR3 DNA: TGTGCCAGCAGCTTATTGGCGGGAGGAACATACAATGAGCAGTTCTTC; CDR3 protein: CASSLLAGGTYNEQFF
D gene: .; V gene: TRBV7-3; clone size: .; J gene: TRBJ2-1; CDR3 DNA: TGTGCCAGCAGCTTAACTTCGTGGACGGGCTACAATGAGCAGTTCTTC; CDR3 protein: CASSLTSWTGYNEQFF
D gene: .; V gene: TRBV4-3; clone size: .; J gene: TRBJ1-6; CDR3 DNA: TGCGCCAGCAGCCAAGATCAAAAGGGGCGGACACCCCTCCACTTT; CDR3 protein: CASSQDQKGRTPLHF
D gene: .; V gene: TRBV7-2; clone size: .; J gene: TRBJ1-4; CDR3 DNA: TGTGCCAGCAGCCCGTGGACGGCAAAACTGTTTTTT; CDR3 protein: CASSPWTAKLFF
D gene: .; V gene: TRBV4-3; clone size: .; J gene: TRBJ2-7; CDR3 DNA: TGCGCCAGCAGCCAAGAGAGGGGGGGTACCGGGACCGTTCCCTACGAGCAGTACTTC; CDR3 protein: CASSQERGGTGTVPYEQYF
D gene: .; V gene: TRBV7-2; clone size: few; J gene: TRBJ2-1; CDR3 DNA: TGTGCCAGCAGCTCCCAGGGGCAGGGGGAGCAGTTCTTC; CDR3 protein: CASSSQGQGEQFF
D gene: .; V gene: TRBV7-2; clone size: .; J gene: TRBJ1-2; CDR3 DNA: TGTGCCAGCAGCTTGCTCCGGGACGAAGCCTATGGCTACACCTTC; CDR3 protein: CASSLLRDEAYGYTF
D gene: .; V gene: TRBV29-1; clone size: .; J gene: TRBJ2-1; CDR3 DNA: TGCAGCGTTGTGCCGCGAGACAATGAGCAGTTCTTC; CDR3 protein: CSVVPRDNEQFF
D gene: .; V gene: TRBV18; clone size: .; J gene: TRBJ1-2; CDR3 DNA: TGTGCCAGCTCACCAGGGGAGAACTATGGCTACACCTTC; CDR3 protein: CASSPGENYGYTF
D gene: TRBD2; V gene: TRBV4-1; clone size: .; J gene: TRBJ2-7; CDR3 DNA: TGCGCCAGCAGCCCACGGGACTACACCTACGAGCAGTACTTC; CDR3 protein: CASSPRDYTYEQYF
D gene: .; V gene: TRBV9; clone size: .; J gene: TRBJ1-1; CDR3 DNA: TGTGCCAGCAGCGGACTGGACACTAGGAACACTGAAGCTTTCTTT; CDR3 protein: CASSGLDTRNTEAFF
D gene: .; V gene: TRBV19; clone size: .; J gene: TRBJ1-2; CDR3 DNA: TGTGCCAGTAGCTTCGGCGGGGCCCGAAATGGCTACACCTTC; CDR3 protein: CASSFGGARNGYTF
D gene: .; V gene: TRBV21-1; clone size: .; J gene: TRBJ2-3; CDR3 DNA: TGTGCCAGCAGCAACAGGCAGTCCACAGATACGCAGTATTTT; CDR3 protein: CASSNRQSTDTQYF
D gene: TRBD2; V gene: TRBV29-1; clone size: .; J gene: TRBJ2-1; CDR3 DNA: TGCAGCGTTGCCGGACTAGCGGCAAGGGTAAATGAGCAGTTCTTC; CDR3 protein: CSVAGLAARVNEQFF
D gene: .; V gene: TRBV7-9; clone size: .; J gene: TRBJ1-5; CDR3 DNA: TGTGCCAGCAGCTTAGAGGGTTTCGATCAGCCCCAGCATTTT; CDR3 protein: CASSLEGFDQPQHF
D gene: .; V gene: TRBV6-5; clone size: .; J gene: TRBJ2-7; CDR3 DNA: TGTGCCAGCAGCCACGGGAGAGCGCTCGAGCAGTACTTC; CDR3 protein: CASSHGRALEQYF
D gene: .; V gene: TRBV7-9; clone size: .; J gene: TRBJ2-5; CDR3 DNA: TGTGCCAGCAGCTTACGTCTTAGGGCAGAGTACCAAGAGACCCAGTACTTC; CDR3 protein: CASSLRLRAEYQETQYF
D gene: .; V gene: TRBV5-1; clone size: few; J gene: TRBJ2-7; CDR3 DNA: TGCGCCAGCAGAATGGAGGCGGCCGATTCCTACGAGCAGTACTTC; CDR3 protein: CASRMEAADSYEQYF
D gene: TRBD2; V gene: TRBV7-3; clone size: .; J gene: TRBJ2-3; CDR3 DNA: TGTGCCAGCAGCCCGGGACTAGCGGCCGACACAGATACGCAGTATTTT; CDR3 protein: CASSPGLAADTDTQYF
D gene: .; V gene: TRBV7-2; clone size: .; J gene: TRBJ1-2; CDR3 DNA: TGTGCCAGCAGCGCGGGAGATTTCCAGCGCTATGGCTACACCTTC; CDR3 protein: CASSAGDFQRYGYTF
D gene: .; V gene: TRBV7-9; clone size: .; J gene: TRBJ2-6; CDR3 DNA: TGTGCCAGCAGCTTATCCAGGATCCTTTTGGATGAGGCCAACGTCCTGACTTTC; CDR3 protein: CASSLSRILLDEANVLTF
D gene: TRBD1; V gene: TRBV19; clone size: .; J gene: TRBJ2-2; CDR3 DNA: TGTGCCAGTAGTAAGGACAGGGGCCCCGGGGAGCTGTTTTTT; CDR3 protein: CASSKDRGPGELFF
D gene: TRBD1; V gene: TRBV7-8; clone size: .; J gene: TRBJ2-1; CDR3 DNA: TGTGCCAGCAGCTTAAATCAGGGGGTCGGTGAGCAGTTCTTC; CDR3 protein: CASSLNQGVGEQFF
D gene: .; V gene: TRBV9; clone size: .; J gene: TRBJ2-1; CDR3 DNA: TGTGCCAGCAGCGTAAGGGGCCCGGGAACCCCCTACAATGAGCAGTTCTTC; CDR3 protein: CASSVRGPGTPYNEQFF
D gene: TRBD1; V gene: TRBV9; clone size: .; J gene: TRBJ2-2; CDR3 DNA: TGTGCCAGCAGCTCGGGACAGGCGAACACCGGGGAGCTGTTTTTT; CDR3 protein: CASSSGQANTGELFF
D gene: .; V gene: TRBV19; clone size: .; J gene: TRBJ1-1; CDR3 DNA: TGTGCCAGTAGTATTAAGTTCCCGAGAGAAGCTTTCTTT; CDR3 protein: CASSIKFPREAFF
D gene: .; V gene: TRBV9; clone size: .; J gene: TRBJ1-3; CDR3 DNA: TGTGCCAGCAGCGTAGATGCGGGGACTGGAAACACCATATATTTT; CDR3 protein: CASSVDAGTGNTIYF
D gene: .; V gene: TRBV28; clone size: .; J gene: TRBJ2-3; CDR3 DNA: TGTGCCAGCAGCCAAACCTATCCCCATACGCAGTATTTT; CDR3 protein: CASSQTYPHTQYF
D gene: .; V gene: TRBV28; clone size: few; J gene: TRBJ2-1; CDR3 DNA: TGTGCCAGCAGTTTAGGACACAATGAGCAGTTCTTC; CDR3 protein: CASSLGHNEQFF